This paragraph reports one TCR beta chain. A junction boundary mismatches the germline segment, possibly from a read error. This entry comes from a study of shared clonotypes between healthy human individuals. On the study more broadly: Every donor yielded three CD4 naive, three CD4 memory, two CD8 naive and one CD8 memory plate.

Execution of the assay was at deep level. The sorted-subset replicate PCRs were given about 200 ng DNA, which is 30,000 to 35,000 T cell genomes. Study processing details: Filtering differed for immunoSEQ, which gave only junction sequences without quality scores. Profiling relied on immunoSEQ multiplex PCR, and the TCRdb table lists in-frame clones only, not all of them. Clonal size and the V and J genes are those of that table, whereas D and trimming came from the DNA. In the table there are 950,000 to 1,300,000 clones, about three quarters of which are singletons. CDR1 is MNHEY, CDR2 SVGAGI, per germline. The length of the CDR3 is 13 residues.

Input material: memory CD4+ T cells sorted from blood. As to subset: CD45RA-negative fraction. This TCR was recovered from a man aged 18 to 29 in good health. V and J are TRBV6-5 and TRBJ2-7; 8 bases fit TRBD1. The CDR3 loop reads CASRTSGTGELYF. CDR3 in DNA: TGTGCCAGCAGAACCTCCGGGACAGGCGAGCTGTACTTC.